These 14 T cell receptor beta chains share one sample of origin, sequenced in a study of T cell responses to AZD1222 COVID-19 vaccine. Assay: immunoSEQ multiplex PCR; the TCRdb copy retains only in-frame clones and omits some. The table has approximately 170,000 clones, about 91% seen once; the top ten hold around a tenth. The specimen comprised peripheral blood, sampled 28 days after the second AZD1222 dose. The receptors here all came from an adult who received the AZD1222 COVID-19 vaccine.

V and J are TRBV7-3 and TRBJ1-6; D unclear. V lost 3 bases, J lost 9 bases, and 9 bases lay in between. Germline V gene sequence: CDR1 SGHTA, CDR2 FQGTGA. This CDR3 contains 13 residues. CDR3 sequence (DNA): TGTGCCAGCAGCTTTGGGTCTATTTCACCCCTCCACTTT. Protein sequence: CASSFGSISPLHF.

This chain uses TRBV13 with TRBJ1-4; a possible D gene is TRBD1 (5 bases). CDR1 and CDR2 (germline): PRHDT, FYEKMQ (reference sequence). This CDR3 contains 15 residues. The V gene lost 5 bases and the J gene lost 8 bases, with 18 bases spanning the gap. The CDR3 DNA sequence: TGTGCCAGCAGCCGGGCCGGGACCCTGGGAGAAAAACTGTTTTTT. Translated: CASSRAGTLGEKLFF.

This chain uses TRBV11-3 with TRBJ2-5, with 8 bases matching TRBD1. V was pared by 1 base and J by 4 bases, with 8 bases of the junction left unmatched. This CDR3 contains 16 residues. Germline CDR1 reads SGHNT; CDR2 reads YENEEA. The CDR3 DNA is TGTGCCAGCAGCTTAGGGGCAGGGGGCGAAGGAGAGACCCAGTACTTC. This gives the protein CASSLGAGGEGETQYF. Together with reference TRBV11-3 and TRBJ2-5, the CDR3 gives the full variable domain: EAGVVQSPRYKIIEKKQPVAFWCNPISGHNTLYWYLQNLGQGPELLIRYENEEAVDDSQLPKDRFSAERLKGVDSTLKIQPAELGDSAVYLCASSLGAGGEGETQYFGPGTRLLVL.

The chain combines TRBV4-1 with TRBJ2-7; 9 bases fit TRBD2. V lost 0 bases, J lost 2 bases, and 5 bases stayed unmatched. This CDR3 has 16 amino acids. Germline V CDR1 and CDR2: MGHRA, YSYEKL. CDR3 sequence (DNA): TGCGCCAGCAGCCAAGAGAGATTAGCGGGGGCCTACGAGCAGTACTTC. It specifies CASSQERLAGAYEQYF.

The chain employs TRBV7-3 and TRBJ2-1; TRBD2 is a possible D gene (5 bases). Trimming stripped 5 bases from V and 1 base from J, with 18 bases between. Germline CDR1 is SGHTA and CDR2 is FQGTGA. The CDR3 contains 17 residues. In DNA, the CDR3 is TGTGCCAGCAGCGCCTTAGGAGGTGGGGTGTCCTACAATGAGCAGTTCTTC. It specifies CASSALGGGVSYNEQFF.

The CDR3: CAISEGRPRATNEKLFF. CDR3 DNA: TGTGCCATCAGTGAGGGGAGGCCGAGGGCAACTAATGAAAAACTGTTTTTT. V usage is TRBV10-3 and J usage is TRBJ1-4; D gene unclear. Trimming removed 2 bases from V and 0 bases from J, with 13 bases in between. This CDR3 spans 17 amino acids. Germline-derived CDR1 and CDR2 are ENHRY and SYGVKD.

The rearrangement links TRBV9 to TRBJ2-5; 7 positions agree with TRBD1. Trimming removed 8 bases from V and 1 base from J; junction bases left unmatched: 17. CDR3 length: 17 residues. Germline V lookup: CDR1 SGDLS, CDR2 YYNGEE. DNA for the CDR3: TGTGCCAGGTCCCACACTAATACGGACAGGTTCCAAGAGACCCAGTACTTC. This sequence encodes CARSHTNTDRFQETQYF.

This clone has a handful of counts. The rearrangement uses TRBV30 and TRBJ1-6; D is unresolved. Germline V CDR1 and CDR2: GTSNPN, SVGIG (reference sequence). This CDR3 has 13 residues. Trimming left V 1 base short and J 4 bases short, with 5 bases between. CDR3 region: CAWSGAYNSPLHF. CDR3 DNA: TGTGCCTGGAGTGGGGCGTATAATTCACCCCTCCACTTT.

Note on this clone: This specimen includes other DNA sequences encoding the same CDR3. The chain has TRBV20-1 and TRBJ2-1, with D unclear. With 3 bases removed from V and 4 bases from J, the gap between germline ends came to 4 bases. The CDR3 loop spans 11 amino acids. The germline V gene has CDR1 DFQATT and CDR2 SNEGSKA (reference sequence). CDR3 coding DNA: TGCAGTGCTAGTCCGTACAATGAGCAGTTCTTC. Amino acids: CSASPYNEQFF.

The rearrangement uses TRBV9 and TRBJ2-5; D not resolved. The CDR3 runs 14 residues. Looked up from germline, CDR1 is SGDLS and CDR2 is YYNGEE. Deletions cut 4 bases from V and 0 bases from J, with 10 bases between. The CDR3: CASSLDVDQETQYF. The DNA of the CDR3 is TGTGCCAGCAGCCTAGATGTAGACCAAGAGACCCAGTACTTC.

The chain recombines TRBV10-3 with TRBJ2-7; possible D gene TRBD1, 6 bases. V shed 0 bases and J shed 3 bases, with 9 bases lying between them. The length of the CDR3 is 14 residues. CDR1 is ENHRY and CDR2 is SYGVKD in the germline V gene. CDR3 sequence (DNA): TGTGCCATCAGTGAGTCGGAAGGGGGCTACGAGCAGTACTTC. Translating it yields CAISESEGGYEQYF.

The V call is TRBV4-2, the J call TRBJ1-4; tentative D call: TRBD1 (6 bases). The CDR3 is made up of 23 amino acids. With 0 bases removed from V and 2 bases from J, the gap between germline ends came to 31 bases. CDR1 and CDR2 from the germline V gene are LGHNA and YNFKEQ. Here the CDR3 DNA reads TGTGCCAGCAGCCAAGATTCACCCTACTACGGGACAATCGATAAGGGGACTAATGAAAAACTGTTTTTT. Translation gives CASSQDSPYYGTIDKGTNEKLFF.

The chain is built from TRBV5-4 and TRBJ2-3; 9 nucleotides agree with TRBD1. V lost 4 bases and J lost 5; bases outside the gene matches: 8. CDR1 and CDR2 (germline): SGHNT, YYREEE (reference sequence). The CDR3 runs to 15 residues. CDR3 in DNA: TGTGCCAGCAGCCCGGGACAGGGACGGATAGATACGCAGTATTTT. Encoded protein: CASSPGQGRIDTQYF. Complete variable domain (other parts from reference TRBV5-4 and TRBJ2-3): ETGVTQSPTHLIKTRGQQVTLRCSSQSGHNTVSWYQQALGQGPQFIFQYYREEENGRGNFPPRFSGLQFPNYSSELNVNALELDDSALYLCASSPGQGRIDTQYFGPGTRLTVL.

The V and J genes are TRBV5-1 and TRBJ1-4; no clear D gene. In germline, CDR1 is SGHRS, CDR2 YFSETQ. The CDR3 contains 17 residues. Trimming removed 3 bases at V and 0 bases at J, with 15 bases between. Here the CDR3 reads CASSSGSLGTTNEKLFF. The CDR3 bases are TGCGCCAGCAGCTCGGGATCCCTAGGTACAACTAATGAAAAACTGTTTTTT. Together with reference TRBV5-1 and TRBJ1-4, the CDR3 gives the full variable domain: KAGVTQTPRYLIKTRGQQVTLSCSPISGHRSVSWYQQTPGQGLQFLFEYFSETQRNKGNFPGRFSGRQFSNSRSEMNVSTLELGDSALYLCASSSGSLGTTNEKLFFGSGTQLSVL.